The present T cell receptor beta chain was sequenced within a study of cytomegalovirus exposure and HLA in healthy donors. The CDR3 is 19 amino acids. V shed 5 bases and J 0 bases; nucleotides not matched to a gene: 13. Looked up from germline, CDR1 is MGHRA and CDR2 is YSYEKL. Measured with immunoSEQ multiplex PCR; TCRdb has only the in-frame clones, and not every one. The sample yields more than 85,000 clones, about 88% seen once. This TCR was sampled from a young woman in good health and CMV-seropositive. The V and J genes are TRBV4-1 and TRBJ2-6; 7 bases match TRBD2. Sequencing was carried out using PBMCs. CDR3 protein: CASSYPLRDYSSGANVLTF. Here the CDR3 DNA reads TGCGCCAGCAGCTACCCCCTCCGGGACTATAGCTCTGGGGCCAACGTCCTGACTTTC.